The present TCR beta chain was sequenced within a study of blood T cell repertoires in COVID-19. This clone appeared once. Participant ages covered about 18 to 100 years across approximately 25 US areas. V lost 3 bases and J lost 6; bases outside the gene matches: 12. Germline V gene lookup returns CDR1 LGHNA and CDR2 YNFKEQ. This CDR3 is built from 17 residues. Repertoires were generated with immunoSEQ multiplex PCR, while TCRdb's copy carries only in-frame clones and drops some. This table holds around 210,000 clones, roughly 90% found once. This clonotype was obtained from a woman between 18 and 30 years old who had recovered from COVID-19. The chain carries TRBV4-2 and TRBJ1-2, with 11 bases identical to TRBD1. The sequenced sample consisted of PBMCs or T cells enriched from blood (not recorded which). The CDR3 region has the DNA TGTGCCAGCAGCCATGAGAGGGGCGGACAGGGGGCGGATGGCTACACCTTC. Translation gives CASSHERGGQGADGYTF.